These T cell receptor beta chains were read from a single sample in a study of T cells in localized non-small cell lung cancer. Profiled with immunoSEQ multiplex PCR; TCRdb holds only in-frame clones, not every one. The sample yields about 59,000 clones, approximately 90% seen once. Source: peripheral blood, taken before any cancer treatment. The receptors derive from a man aged 40 to 75 with stage I squamous cell lung carcinoma. Both conserved end residues are part of each CDR3. D genes are given only for firm matches. Not all rows give a size; the values are once, few, many and, for expanded clones, a class.

clone_size	v_call	j_call	d_call	cdr3_aa	cdr3_nt
-	TRBV19	TRBJ2-4	-	CASSISGRADIQYF	TGTGCCAGTAGTATATCGGGCAGGGCGGACATTCAGTACTTC
-	TRBV19	TRBJ2-3	TRBD2	CASSKTSGKSTDTQYF	TGTGCCAGTAGCAAAACTAGCGGGAAGAGCACAGATACGCAGTATTTT
-	TRBV30	TRBJ2-1	TRBD2	CAWRGGPYNEQFF	TGTGCCTGGAGGGGAGGGCCCTACAATGAGCAGTTCTTC
few	TRBV5-1	TRBJ1-1	-	CASSQGVNTEAFF	TGCGCCAGCAGTCAAGGAGTGAACACTGAAGCTTTCTTT
-	TRBV7-9	TRBJ1-2	-	CASSLAGGIYGYTF	TGTGCCAGCAGCTTAGCGGGAGGGATCTATGGCTACACCTTC
-	TRBV29-1	TRBJ1-2	TRBD1	CSVGRTGDYGYTF	TGCAGCGTTGGTAGGACAGGGGACTATGGCTACACCTTC
-	TRBV5-8	TRBJ2-3	TRBD2	CASSPGTSGRTDTQYF	TGTGCCAGCAGCCCGGGGACTAGCGGGAGGACAGATACGCAGTATTTT
-	TRBV2	TRBJ2-1	TRBD1	CASSEADRASYNEQFF	TGTGCCAGCAGTGAAGCAGACAGGGCCTCCTACAATGAGCAGTTCTTC
-	TRBV6-6	TRBJ1-2	-	CASSQPGNYGYTF	TGTGCCAGCAGCCAACCCGGAAACTATGGCTACACCTTC
-	TRBV6-5	TRBJ2-4	-	CASSPTWTDTNIQYF	TGTGCCAGCAGCCCAACTTGGACAGACACAAACATTCAGTACTTC
few	TRBV7-8	TRBJ2-5	-	CASSFFGSGWETQYF	TGTGCCAGCAGCTTCTTTGGAAGCGGATGGGAGACCCAGTACTTC
-	TRBV10-3	TRBJ2-1	TRBD1	CAIRGTGRDEQFF	TGTGCCATCAGGGGGACAGGGCGAGATGAGCAGTTCTTC
-	TRBV9	TRBJ2-2	-	CASSVVGNTGELFF	TGTGCCAGCAGCGTAGTGGGGAACACCGGGGAGCTGTTTTTT
few	TRBV4-3	TRBJ2-5	-	CASSQGTTQETQYF	TGCGCCAGCAGCCAGGGGACAACCCAAGAGACCCAGTACTTC
-	TRBV10-3	TRBJ2-5	-	CATLGQGYQETQYF	TGTGCCACCTTGGGGCAGGGGTACCAAGAGACCCAGTACTTC
-	TRBV10-3	TRBJ1-3	-	CATQGSGNTIYF	TGTGCCACCCAGGGTTCTGGAAACACCATATATTTT
once	TRBV6-5	TRBJ2-3	-	CASSYSMRSTQYF	TGTGCCAGCAGTTACTCAATGCGGAGTACGCAGTATTTT
-	TRBV4-2	TRBJ2-3	-	CASSQDRLDTQYF	TGTGCCAGCAGCCAAGATAGGCTGGATACGCAGTATTTT
-	TRBV11-2	TRBJ1-4	-	CASTYRGEKLFF	TGTGCCAGCACCTATAGGGGGGAAAAACTGTTTTTT
once	TRBV10-3	TRBJ2-1	TRBD2	CAIGEAGAEQFF	TGTGCCATCGGGGAAGCGGGAGCTGAGCAGTTCTTC
few	TRBV7-9	TRBJ1-2	-	CASSFQRGYGYTF	TGTGCCAGCAGCTTCCAAAGGGGCTATGGCTACACCTTC
-	TRBV7-3	TRBJ2-5	-	CASSIIGTQGETQYF	TGTGCCAGCAGCATCATCGGAACACAAGGGGAGACCCAGTACTTC
once	TRBV7-9	TRBJ1-1	-	CASSLFQGSDTEAFF	TGTGCCAGCAGCTTATTTCAGGGGTCGGACACTGAAGCTTTCTTT
-	TRBV11-2	TRBJ2-1	-	CASSPGFTLYNEQFF	TGTGCCAGCAGCCCGGGCTTTACCCTTTACAATGAGCAGTTCTTC
once	TRBV7-9	TRBJ1-1	-	CASSFWANTEAFF	TGTGCCAGCAGCTTTTGGGCGAACACTGAAGCTTTCTTT
-	TRBV6-6	TRBJ2-7	-	CASSLKDGNSQYF	TGTGCCAGCAGTTTAAAAGACGGGAATTCGCAGTACTTC
once	TRBV5-1	TRBJ1-2	TRBD1	CASSSSGQSPDGYTF	TGCGCCAGCAGCTCCTCGGGACAGTCTCCCGATGGCTACACCTTC
-	TRBV6-6	TRBJ2-7	-	CASSYSAGMVYEQYF	TGTGCCAGCAGTTACTCGGCAGGGATGGTCTACGAGCAGTACTTC
-	TRBV5-1	TRBJ2-1	TRBD2	CASSLAGGLYNEQFF	TGCGCCAGCAGCTTAGCGGGAGGGTTGTACAATGAGCAGTTCTTC